Reported below is one TCR beta chain. The antigen is undetermined. The PCR ran on 60 Vbeta and 13 Jbeta primers. Profiling relied on immunoSEQ multiplex PCR, and the TCRdb table lists in-frame clones only, not all of them. Among roughly 110,000 clones listed, 71% were seen once. The sample comes from a study of cytomegalovirus exposure and HLA in healthy donors. Study-wide findings and caveats: Later on, an analysis tied 15,000 or so TCR beta sequences to HLA alleles at 0.05 false discovery rate. Later on, a genetic analysis was performed. It linked a missense variant in DCLRE1C with V- and J-gene trimming of TCR beta. An observed cluster of highly shared sequence variants was recorded as a likely sequencing artifact.

The sample was PBMCs. The receptor comes from a female donor in good health and CMV-seronegative.

CDR3 sequence reads: CASSEGRSGGYTF. CDR3 in DNA: TGTGCCAGCAGTGAGGGCAGAAGTGGTGGCTACACCTTC. The rearrangement links TRBV6-1 to TRBJ1-2, with no clear D. Per germline, CDR1 MNHNS and CDR2 SASEGT. V was cut by 3 bases and J by 7 bases, with 12 bases left in between. This CDR3 contains 13 residues.